The 12 T cell receptor beta chains listed next were all sequenced from one sample in a study of persistence of HIV-infected CD4 T cells. This was the immunoSEQ version 4 assay in survey mode. The repertoire was sequenced with immunoSEQ multiplex PCR; TCRdb's copy has only in-frame clones and lacks some. The sample yields tens of thousands of clones, about 88% seen once. Cells were stimulated nonspecifically with anti-CD3/anti-CD28 magnetic beads. Sorting selected CD4+ T cells upregulating both CD40 ligand and CD69. Their recognized antigens are unknown. Sequencing was performed on CD4+ T cells sorted from PBMCs after approximately 20-hour stimulation, taken from a patient who received antiretroviral therapy. The receptors were sampled from an adult woman with HIV who was CMV-seropositive.

The V and J genes are TRBV27 and TRBJ1-1; D remains ambiguous. CDR1 is MNHEY and CDR2 is SMNVEV in the germline V gene (reference sequence). This CDR3 spans 14 amino acids. Trimming pared 3 bases from V and 5 bases from J, leaving 13 bases between. DNA of the CDR3: TGTGCCAGCAGTTTGGGAAGTGGTTGGACTGAAGCTTTCTTT. It codes for CASSLGSGWTEAFF.

This chain uses TRBV7-3 with TRBJ2-2, with D possibly being TRBD2 (6 bases). V was shortened by 5 bases and J by 5 bases, with 15 bases between the two germline ends. Germline V gene sequence: CDR1 SGHTA, CDR2 FQGTGA. This CDR3 comprises 15 residues. Here the CDR3 reads CASSLRGSATGELFF. CDR3 coding DNA: TGTGCCAGCAGCCTTCGGGGGAGCGCTACCGGGGAGCTGTTTTTT.

The chain recombines TRBV5-6 with TRBJ1-2, with 7 bases identical to TRBD1. The germline V gene encodes CDR1 SGHDT and CDR2 YYEEEE. The junction had 2 bases not matched to a gene; V was cut back by 0 bases and J by 0 bases. This CDR3 comprises 15 residues. CDR3 region: CASSLGQGANYGYTF. CDR3 coding DNA: TGTGCCAGCAGCTTGGGACAGGGAGCTAACTATGGCTACACCTTC.

The chain combines TRBV24-1 with TRBJ2-1; D is perhaps TRBD1 (5 bases). With 4 bases removed from V and 3 bases from J, the gap between germline ends came to 15 bases. There are 16 residues in the CDR3. Germline assignment: CDR1 KGHDR and CDR2 SFDVKD. The CDR3, as DNA: TGTGCCACCAGTGAAGTGGACACTTTCGTCTACAATGAGCAGTTCTTC. Encoded protein: CATSEVDTFVYNEQFF.

The V gene is TRBV6-4, the J gene TRBJ1-2; the match to TRBD1 covers 8 bases. The CDR3 length is 18 residues. CDR1 and CDR2 (germline): MRHNA, SNTAGT. V gave up 5 bases and J gave up 0 bases; unmatched junction bases: 14. CDR3 coding DNA: TGTGCCAGCAGTCCTCGGCCGAGGGCAGGGGGCTCTAACTATGGCTACACCTTC. It specifies CASSPRPRAGGSNYGYTF.

The chain links TRBV14 to TRBJ1-1; D may be TRBD1 (6 bases). The CDR3 has 16 residues. Germline V gives CDR1 SGHDN, CDR2 FVKESK. Deletions cut 4 bases from V and 3 bases from J, with 18 bases between. CDR3 sequence reads: CASSLLMVAGDTEAFF. The CDR3 DNA sequence: TGTGCCAGCAGCCTATTAATGGTGGCAGGGGACACTGAAGCTTTCTTT.

V is TRBV29-1 and J is TRBJ2-1, with TRBD1 as a possible D gene (8 bases). CDR1 and CDR2 (germline): SQVTM, ANQGSEA. This CDR3 spans 14 amino acids. V lost 4 bases and J 4 bases, leaving 14 bases between the germline ends. CDR3 sequence (DNA): TGCAGCGTTGGGGGGGGGACAGGATACAATGAGCAGTTCTTC. It is translated as CSVGGGTGYNEQFF.

The chain recombines TRBV27 with TRBJ2-3; D gene unclear. Trimming took 2 bases from V and 1 from J, leaving 7 bases between them. From germline, CDR1 is MNHEY and CDR2 SMNVEV (reference sequence). CDR3 size: 14 residues. CDR3 in amino acids: CASSLGFRTDTQYF. In DNA, the CDR3 is TGTGCCAGCAGTTTAGGTTTCCGCACAGATACGCAGTATTTT.

This chain joins TRBV7-9 and TRBJ2-3; D unresolved. The germline gives CDR1 SEHNR, CDR2 FQNEAQ (reference sequence). The V gene lost 4 bases and the J gene lost 0 bases, with 17 bases spanning the gap. The CDR3 is 17 residues long. The CDR3 region has the DNA TGTGCCAGCAGCTCGCTTACGGCCAGAACTAGCACAGATACGCAGTATTTT. Amino acid sequence: CASSSLTARTSTDTQYF.

V gene TRBV28 combines with J gene TRBJ1-3; no clear D gene. The germline gives CDR1 MDHEN, CDR2 SYDVKM. This CDR3 region has 15 residues. Trimming stripped 6 bases from V and 2 bases from J, with 14 bases between. CDR3 DNA sequence: TGTGCCAGCAGCAGCTCACTAGTAGCTGGAAACACCATATATTTT. Protein product: CASSSSLVAGNTIYF.

The chain is built from TRBV10-1 and TRBJ1-5; D remains unclear. CDR1 is WNHNN, CDR2 SYGVQD, per germline (reference sequence). V was trimmed by 6 bases and J by 3 bases, leaving 21 bases between them. The CDR3 runs 17 residues. The CDR3 bases are TGCGCCAGCAGCGGATCTGACACCACAATTGACAATCAGCCCCAGCATTTT. This encodes CASSGSDTTIDNQPQHF.

The V and J genes are TRBV29-1 and TRBJ2-3, with D unresolved. This CDR3 is built from 12 residues. V lost 3 bases and J lost 3, with 7 bases in between. Per the germline V gene, CDR1 is SQVTM and CDR2 is ANQGSEA. The CDR3 sequence is CSVDLGTDTQYF. The DNA for the CDR3 is TGCAGCGTTGATTTAGGAACAGATACGCAGTATTTT.